These 5 T cell receptor beta chains originate from one sample sequenced in a study of CD8 T cells in ankylosing spondylitis. TCRdb used MiXCR to reprocess the 5' RACE reads, holding one entry per CDR3 protein. Among a few hundred thousand distinct CDR3 sequences listed, under 20% were seen once. The sample consisted of blood, either unsorted or a sorted T cell fraction (not recorded which). Every receptor here comes from a male donor with ankylosing spondylitis or in good health (not recorded which).

This clonotype was seen a handful of times. V and J are TRBV19 and TRBJ2-3; 9 positions agree with TRBD2. The CDR3 consists of 21 residues. Germline-derived CDR1 and CDR2 are LNHDA and SQIVND (reference sequence). The V gene end was trimmed by 3 bases and the J gene end by 0 bases; junction bases not matched to a gene: 19. CDR3 bases: TGTGCCAGTAGTATCCGGTGGCTAGCGGGAAACTCGTTGGAAAGCACAGATACGCAGTATTTT. Its protein is CASSIRWLAGNSLESTDTQYF.

V is TRBV4-1 and J is TRBJ2-7; D is ambiguous. The CDR3 contains 16 residues. V lost 3 bases and J 4 bases, leaving 19 bases between the germline ends. In germline, CDR1 is MGHRA, CDR2 YSYEKL. CDR3 nucleotides: TGCGCCAGCAGCCAGGGTGACACGGCGCTGGTATACGAGCAGTACTTC. Its translation: CASSQGDTALVYEQYF.

V and J are TRBV20-1 and TRBJ2-3; D gene unclear. The ends were cut back, 1 base at V and 10 bases at J, with 6 bases in the middle. Looked up from germline, CDR1 is DFQATT and CDR2 is SNEGSKA (reference sequence). CDR3 length equals 10 residues. The CDR3 DNA is TGCAGTGCTAGAGGTTCCTCGCAGTATTTT. It yields the protein CSARGSSQYF.

There are many counts of this clonotype. J is TRBJ2-1 and V is TRBV5-1; TRBD2 aligns across 11 bases. The germline V gene has CDR1 SGHRS and CDR2 YFSETQ. The V and J ends lost 4 bases and 2 bases, in that order; junction bases with no gene match: 5. The CDR3 covers 16 residues. DNA of the CDR3: TGCGCCAGCAGCGGGAAACTAGCGGGAGCCTACAATGAGCAGTTCTTC. Its protein product is CASSGKLAGAYNEQFF.

V gene TRBV4-3 combines with J gene TRBJ2-6, with D possibly matching TRBD1 (6 bases). V was clipped by 0 bases and J by 0 bases, with 12 bases between them. The CDR3 contains 18 residues. Looked up from germline, CDR1 is LGHNA and CDR2 is YSLEER. The CDR3 here is CASSQDRGDLSGANVLTF. CDR3 sequence (DNA): TGCGCCAGCAGCCAAGACAGGGGAGACCTCTCTGGGGCCAACGTCCTGACTTTC.